The clone carrying this T cell receptor beta chain was counted between two and nine times. Its antigen is still unknown. Trimming at V came to 2 bases and at J to 6 bases, leaving 6 bases not matched to a gene. This CDR3 has 13 amino acids. CDR1 is GTSNPN and CDR2 is SVGIG in the germline V gene (reference sequence). These data belong to a study of identical twins. It was template switching that added a universal primer site, and there were unique molecular identifiers on the cDNA. TCRdb redid the calling of the 5' RACE reads with MiXCR, one entry per CDR3 protein. The sample includes roughly 770,000 distinct CDR3 sequences, roughly 18% of them seen just once. Whole-study results and caveats: Compared with unrelated sharing, twin-shared out-of-frame alpha sequences had more low-probability sequences.

These sequences were also reported in another study, on T cells expressing NK-cell markers. That source notes: The TCR beta repertoires were obtained from sorted CD3+CD56+NKG2C+, CD3+CD56+NKG2C- and CD3+CD56-NKG2C+ T cells.

The TCR comes from a woman in her late teens or twenties in good health. The chain joins TRBV30 to TRBJ2-7; 8 bases map to TRBD1. Sequencing input: PBMCs. CDR3 in DNA: TGTGCCTGGAGTCCGCAACAGGGGGGCGAGCAGTACTTC. It translates to CAWSPQQGGEQYF. The whole variable domain, remainder taken from reference TRBV30 and TRBJ2-7, is SQTIHQWPATLVQPVGSPLSLECTVEGTSNPNLYWYRQAAGRGLQLLFYSVGIGQISSEVPQNLSASRPQDRQFILSSKKLLLSDSGFYLCAWSPQQGGEQYFGPGTRLTVT.